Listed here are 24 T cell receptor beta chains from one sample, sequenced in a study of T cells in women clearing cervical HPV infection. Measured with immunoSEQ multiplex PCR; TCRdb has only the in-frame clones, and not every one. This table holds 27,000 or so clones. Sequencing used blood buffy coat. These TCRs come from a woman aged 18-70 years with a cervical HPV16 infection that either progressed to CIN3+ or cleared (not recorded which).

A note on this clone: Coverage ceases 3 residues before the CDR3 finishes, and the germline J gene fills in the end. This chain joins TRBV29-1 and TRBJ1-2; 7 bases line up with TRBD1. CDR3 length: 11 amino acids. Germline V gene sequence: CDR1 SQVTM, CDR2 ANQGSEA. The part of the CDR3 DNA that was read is TGCAGCGTCCCGGGACAGTGGAGC. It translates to CSVPGQWS. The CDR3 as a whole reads CSVPGQWSYTF. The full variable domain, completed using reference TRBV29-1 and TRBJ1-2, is SAVISQKPSRDICQRGTSLTIQCQVDSQVTMMFWYRQQPGQSLTLIATANQGSEATYESGFVIDKFPISRPNLTFSTLTVSNMSPEDSSIYLCSVPGQWSYTFGSGTRLTVV.

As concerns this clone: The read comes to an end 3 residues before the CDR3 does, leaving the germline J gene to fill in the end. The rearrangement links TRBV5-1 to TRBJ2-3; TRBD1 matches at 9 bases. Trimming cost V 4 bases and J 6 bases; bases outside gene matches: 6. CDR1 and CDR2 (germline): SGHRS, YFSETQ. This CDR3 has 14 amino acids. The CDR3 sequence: CASSQGQGWDTQYF. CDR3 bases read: TGCGCCAGCAGCCAGGGACAGGGTTGGGATACG.

CDR3 in amino acids: CASRAKAGRNSPLHF. CDR3 bases read: TGTGCCAGCAGGGCCAAAGCAGGGAGAAATTCACCC. This chain joins TRBV2 and TRBJ1-6; TRBD1 is a possible D gene (5 bases). The observed sequence ends 3 residues before the CDR3 terminus, with the missing tail filled in from the germline J gene. CDR1 and CDR2 from the germline V gene are SNHLY and FYNNEI. CDR3 length: 15 amino acids. Trimming removed 6 bases at V and 7 bases at J, with 16 bases between.

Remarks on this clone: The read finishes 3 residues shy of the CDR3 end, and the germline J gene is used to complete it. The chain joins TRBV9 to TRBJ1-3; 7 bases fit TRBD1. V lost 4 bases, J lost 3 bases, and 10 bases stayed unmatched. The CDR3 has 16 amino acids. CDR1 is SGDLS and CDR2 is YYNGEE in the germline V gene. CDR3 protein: CASSTHSQGYGNTIYF. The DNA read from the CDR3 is TGTGCCAGCAGCACACACTCACAGGGGTATGGAAACACC.

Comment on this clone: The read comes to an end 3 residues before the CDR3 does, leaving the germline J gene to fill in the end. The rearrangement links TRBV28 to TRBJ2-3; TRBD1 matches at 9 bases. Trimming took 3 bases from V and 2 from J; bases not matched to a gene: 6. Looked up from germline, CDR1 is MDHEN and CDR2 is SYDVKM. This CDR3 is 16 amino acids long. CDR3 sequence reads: CASSFPGTGFTDTQYF. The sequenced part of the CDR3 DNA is TGTGCCAGCAGTTTCCCCGGGACAGGGTTCACAGATACG.

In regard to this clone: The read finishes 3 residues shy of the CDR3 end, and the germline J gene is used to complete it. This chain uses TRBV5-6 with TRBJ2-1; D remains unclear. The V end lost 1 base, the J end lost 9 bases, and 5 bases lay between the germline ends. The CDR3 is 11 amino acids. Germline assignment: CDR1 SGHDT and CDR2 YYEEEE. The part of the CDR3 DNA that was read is TGTGCCAGCAGCTTGACTCGTGAG. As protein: CASSLTRE. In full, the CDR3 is CASSLTREQFF.

CDR3 amino acids: CASQYLAGGQPETQYF. The sequenced CDR3 bases are TGCGCCAGCCAATATCTAGCGGGGGGCCAGCCGGAGACC. The chain combines TRBV5-1 with TRBJ2-5, with 11 bases aligning to TRBD2. The read falls 3 residues short of the CDR3 end, and the missing part is taken from the germline J gene. V was pared by 7 bases and J by 5 bases, with 13 bases of the junction left unmatched. Germline assignment: CDR1 SGHRS and CDR2 YFSETQ. The CDR3 runs 16 residues.

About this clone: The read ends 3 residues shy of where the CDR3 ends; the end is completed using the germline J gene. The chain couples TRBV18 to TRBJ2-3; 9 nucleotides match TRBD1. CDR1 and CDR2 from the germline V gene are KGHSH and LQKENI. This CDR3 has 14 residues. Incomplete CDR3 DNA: TGTGCCAGCTCGTCGGACAGGGGCAATCAGCCG. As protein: CASSSDRGNQP. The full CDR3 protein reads CASSSDRGNQPQYF.

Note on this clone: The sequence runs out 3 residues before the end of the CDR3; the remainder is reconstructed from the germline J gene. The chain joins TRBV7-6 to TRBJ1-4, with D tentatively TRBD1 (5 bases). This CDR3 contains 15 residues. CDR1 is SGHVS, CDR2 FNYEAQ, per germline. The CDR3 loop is CASSLARAQGSPLFF. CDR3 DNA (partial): TGTGCCAGCAGCTTAGCCAGGGCCCAGGGTTCACCA.

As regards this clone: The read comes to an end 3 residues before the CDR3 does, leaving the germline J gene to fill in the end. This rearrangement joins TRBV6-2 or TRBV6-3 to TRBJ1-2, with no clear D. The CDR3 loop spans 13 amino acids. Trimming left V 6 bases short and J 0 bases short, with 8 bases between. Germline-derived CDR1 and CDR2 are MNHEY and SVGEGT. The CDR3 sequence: CASRRVTNYGYTF. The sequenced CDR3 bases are TGTGCCAGCAGGAGGGTCACTAACTATGGC.

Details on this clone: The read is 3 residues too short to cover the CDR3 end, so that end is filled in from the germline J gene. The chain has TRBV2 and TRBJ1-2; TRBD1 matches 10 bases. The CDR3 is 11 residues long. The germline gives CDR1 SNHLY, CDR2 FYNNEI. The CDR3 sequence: CASWGQGGYTF. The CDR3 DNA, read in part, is TGTGCCAGCTGGGGACAGGGGGGC.

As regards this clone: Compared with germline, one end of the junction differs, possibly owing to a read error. The covered CDR3 bases are TGTGCCAGTTCACCAAATTTACAAGGGGGTACG. It yields the protein CASSPNLQGGT. The full-length CDR3 reads as CASSPNLQGGTQYF. The chain links TRBV18 to TRBJ2-3; a possible D gene is TRBD1 (6 bases). The read falls 3 residues short of the CDR3 end, and the missing part is taken from the germline J gene. CDR1 is KGHSH and CDR2 is LQKENI in the germline V gene. The CDR3 contains 14 residues.

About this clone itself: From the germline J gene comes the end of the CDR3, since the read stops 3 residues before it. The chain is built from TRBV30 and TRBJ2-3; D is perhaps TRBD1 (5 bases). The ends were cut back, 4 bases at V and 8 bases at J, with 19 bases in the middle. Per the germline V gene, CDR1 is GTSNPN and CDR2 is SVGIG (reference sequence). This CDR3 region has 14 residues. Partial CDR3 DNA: TGTGCCTGGACTGGGGCACCTGAATATGGTACG. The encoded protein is CAWTGAPEYGT. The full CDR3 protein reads CAWTGAPEYGTQYF.

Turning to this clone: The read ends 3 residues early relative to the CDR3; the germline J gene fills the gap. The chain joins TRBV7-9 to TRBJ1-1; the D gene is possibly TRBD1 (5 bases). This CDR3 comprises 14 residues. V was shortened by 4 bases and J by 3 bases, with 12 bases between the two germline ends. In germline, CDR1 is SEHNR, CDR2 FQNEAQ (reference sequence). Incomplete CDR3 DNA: TGTGCCAGCAGCTCCGGGGGGGGACACACTGAA. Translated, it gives CASSSGGGHTE. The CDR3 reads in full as CASSSGGGHTEAFF. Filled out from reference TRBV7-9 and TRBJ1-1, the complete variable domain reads DTGVSQNPRHKITKRGQNVTFRCDPISEHNRLYWYRQTLGQGPEFLTYFQNEAQLEKSRLLSDRFSAERPKGSFSTLEIQRTEQGDSAMYLCASSSGGGHTEAFFGQGTRLTVV.

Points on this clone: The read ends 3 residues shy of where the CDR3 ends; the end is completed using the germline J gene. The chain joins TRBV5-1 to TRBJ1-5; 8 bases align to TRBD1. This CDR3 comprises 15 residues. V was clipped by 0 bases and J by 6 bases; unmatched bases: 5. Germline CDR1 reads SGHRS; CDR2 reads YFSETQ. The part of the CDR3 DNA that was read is TGCGCCAGCAGCTTGGGCGGACAGGGTACTCAGCCC. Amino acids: CASSLGGQGTQP. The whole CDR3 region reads CASSLGGQGTQPQHF.

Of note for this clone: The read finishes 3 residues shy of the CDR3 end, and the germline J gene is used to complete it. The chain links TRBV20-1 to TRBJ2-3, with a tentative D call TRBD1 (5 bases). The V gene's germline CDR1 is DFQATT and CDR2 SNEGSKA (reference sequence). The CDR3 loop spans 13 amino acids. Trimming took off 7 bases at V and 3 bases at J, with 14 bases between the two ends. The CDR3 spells CSGDRKTTDTQYF. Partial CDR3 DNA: TGCAGTGGTGACAGAAAAACAACAGATACG.

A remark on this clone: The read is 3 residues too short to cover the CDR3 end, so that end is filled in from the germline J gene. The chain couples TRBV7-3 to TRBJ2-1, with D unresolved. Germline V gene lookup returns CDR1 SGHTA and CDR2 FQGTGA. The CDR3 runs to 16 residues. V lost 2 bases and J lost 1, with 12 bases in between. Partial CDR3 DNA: TGTGCCAGCAGCTTACAGGCTTCCAGGTCCTACAATGAG. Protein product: CASSLQASRSYNE. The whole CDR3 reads CASSLQASRSYNEQFF.

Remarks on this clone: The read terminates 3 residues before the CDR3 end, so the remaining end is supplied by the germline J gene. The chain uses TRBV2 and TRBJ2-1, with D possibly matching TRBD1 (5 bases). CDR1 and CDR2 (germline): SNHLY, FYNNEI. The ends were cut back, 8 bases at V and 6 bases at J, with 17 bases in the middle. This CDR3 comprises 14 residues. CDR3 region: CASEISFGANEQFF. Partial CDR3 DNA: TGTGCCAGCGAGATATCTTTTGGGGCCAATGAG.

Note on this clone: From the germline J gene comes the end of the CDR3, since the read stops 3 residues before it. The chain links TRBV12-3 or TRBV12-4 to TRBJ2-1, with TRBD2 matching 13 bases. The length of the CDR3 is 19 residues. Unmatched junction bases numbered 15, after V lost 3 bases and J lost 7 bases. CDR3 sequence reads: CASSFPIITSGGACNEQFF. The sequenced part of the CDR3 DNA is TGTGCCAGCAGTTTCCCAATTATTACTAGCGGGGGGGCCTGTAATGAG.

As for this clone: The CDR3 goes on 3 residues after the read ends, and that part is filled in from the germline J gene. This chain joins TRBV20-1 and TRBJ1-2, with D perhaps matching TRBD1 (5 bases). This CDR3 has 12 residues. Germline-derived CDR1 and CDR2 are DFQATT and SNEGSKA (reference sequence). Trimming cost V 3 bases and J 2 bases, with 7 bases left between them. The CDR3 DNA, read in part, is TGCAGTGCTAGGGACAAAAACTATGGC. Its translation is CSARDKNYG. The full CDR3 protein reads CSARDKNYGYTF.

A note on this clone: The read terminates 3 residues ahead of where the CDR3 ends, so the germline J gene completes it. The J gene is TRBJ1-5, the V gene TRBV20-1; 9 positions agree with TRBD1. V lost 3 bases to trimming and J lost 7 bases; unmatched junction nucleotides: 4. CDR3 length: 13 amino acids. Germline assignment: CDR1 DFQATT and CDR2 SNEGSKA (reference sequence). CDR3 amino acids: CSARDRGGQPQHF. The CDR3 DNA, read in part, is TGCAGTGCTAGGGACAGGGGCGGACAGCCC.

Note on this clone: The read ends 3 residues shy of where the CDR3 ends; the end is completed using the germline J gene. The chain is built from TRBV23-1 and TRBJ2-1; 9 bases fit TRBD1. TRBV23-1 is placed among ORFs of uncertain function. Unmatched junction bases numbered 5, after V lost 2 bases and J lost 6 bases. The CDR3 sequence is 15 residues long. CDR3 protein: CASSQGGQGCNEQFF. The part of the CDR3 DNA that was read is TGCGCCAGCAGTCAAGGCGGACAGGGGTGCAATGAG.

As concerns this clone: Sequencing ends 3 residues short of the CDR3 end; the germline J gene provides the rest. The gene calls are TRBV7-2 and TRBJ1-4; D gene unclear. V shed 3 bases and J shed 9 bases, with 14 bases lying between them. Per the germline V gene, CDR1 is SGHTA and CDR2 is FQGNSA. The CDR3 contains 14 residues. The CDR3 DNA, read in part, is TGTGCCAGCAGCTTTGATAGCGGACCCAAAAAA. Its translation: CASSFDSGPKK. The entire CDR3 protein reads CASSFDSGPKKLFF.

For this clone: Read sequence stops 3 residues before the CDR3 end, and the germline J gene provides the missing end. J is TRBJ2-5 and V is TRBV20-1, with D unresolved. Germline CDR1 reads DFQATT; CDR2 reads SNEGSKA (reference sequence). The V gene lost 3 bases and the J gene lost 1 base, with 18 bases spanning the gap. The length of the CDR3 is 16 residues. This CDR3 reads CSASSVPGRVQETQYF. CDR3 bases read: TGCAGTGCTAGTTCGGTCCCAGGAAGGGTCCAAGAGACC.